This is a list of T cell receptor beta chains from one sample in a study of PD-1 blockade in classical Hodgkin lymphoma. Profiled with immunoSEQ multiplex PCR; TCRdb holds only in-frame clones, not every one. The sample records some 30,000 clones, roughly 85% being singletons. This specimen was CD4+ T cells from blood, taken before the fourth cycle of nivolumab. These receptors all come from a human donor with classical Hodgkin lymphoma. Each CDR3 is given with its conserved first and last residue. Each record gives: V gene, D gene, J gene, clone size, CDR3 protein, CDR3 DNA. The D gene is left open where the match is weak. Clone size is not always given. Where it is, it says once, few, many or a class for expanded clones.

v_gene: TRBV10-1; d_gene: TRBD1; j_gene: TRBJ1-1; abundance: once; CDR3aa: CASSSSFGTGLTEAFF; CDR3nt: TGCGCCAGCAGTTCTTCTTTTGGGACAGGGCTCACTGAAGCTTTCTTT
v_gene: TRBV30; d_gene: .; j_gene: TRBJ1-1; abundance: .; CDR3aa: CAWSGRRNLNTEAFF; CDR3nt: TGTGCCTGGAGTGGGCGCAGAAACCTGAACACTGAAGCTTTCTTT
v_gene: TRBV5-1; d_gene: .; j_gene: TRBJ1-5; abundance: .; CDR3aa: CASSPGDNSNQPQHF; CDR3nt: TGCGCCAGCAGCCCTGGCGACAATAGCAATCAGCCCCAGCATTTT
v_gene: TRBV15; d_gene: TRBD2; j_gene: TRBJ2-7; abundance: .; CDR3aa: CATSRDTSGSYEQYF; CDR3nt: TGTGCCACCAGCAGAGATACTAGCGGCTCCTACGAGCAGTACTTC
v_gene: TRBV2; d_gene: TRBD2; j_gene: TRBJ2-3; abundance: .; CDR3aa: CASTLSSGWSISTDTQYF; CDR3nt: TGTGCCAGCACCCTCTCTAGCGGATGGTCCATATCGACAGATACGCAGTATTTT
v_gene: TRBV5-1; d_gene: .; j_gene: TRBJ2-3; abundance: .; CDR3aa: CASSLQVVTQYF; CDR3nt: TGCGCCAGCAGCCTACAGGTAGTGACGCAGTATTTT
v_gene: TRBV27; d_gene: TRBD1; j_gene: TRBJ1-2; abundance: .; CDR3aa: CASSLGARGQQGGYTF; CDR3nt: TGTGCCAGCAGTTTGGGAGCGAGGGGGCAACAGGGAGGCTACACCTTC
v_gene: TRBV5-1; d_gene: .; j_gene: TRBJ2-1; abundance: .; CDR3aa: CASSLARVPGDEQFF; CDR3nt: TGCGCCAGCAGCTTGGCTCGGGTCCCCGGGGATGAGCAGTTCTTC
v_gene: TRBV30; d_gene: .; j_gene: TRBJ2-2; abundance: .; CDR3aa: CACRGTVNTGELFF; CDR3nt: TGTGCCTGTCGCGGGACGGTAAACACCGGGGAGCTGTTTTTT
v_gene: TRBV19; d_gene: TRBD2; j_gene: TRBJ2-7; abundance: .; CDR3aa: CASSLTSGRSYEQYF; CDR3nt: TGTGCCAGTAGTCTGACTAGCGGGAGGTCCTACGAGCAGTACTTC
v_gene: TRBV19; d_gene: .; j_gene: TRBJ1-2; abundance: .; CDR3aa: CASSIDQPGAYGYTF; CDR3nt: TGTGCCAGTAGTATAGATCAACCAGGGGCCTATGGCTACACCTTC
v_gene: TRBV18; d_gene: .; j_gene: TRBJ1-5; abundance: .; CDR3aa: CASSPYSSNQPQHF; CDR3nt: TGTGCCAGCTCACCTTACAGTAGCAATCAGCCCCAGCATTTT
v_gene: TRBV2; d_gene: .; j_gene: TRBJ2-5; abundance: once; CDR3aa: CASSRSPGASETQYF; CDR3nt: TGTGCCAGCAGTCGTAGCCCGGGAGCGTCGGAGACCCAGTACTTC
v_gene: TRBV5-6; d_gene: .; j_gene: TRBJ2-6; abundance: once; CDR3aa: CASSLRSGANVLTF; CDR3nt: TGTGCCAGCAGCTTGAGATCCGGGGCCAACGTCCTGACTTTC
v_gene: TRBV4-3; d_gene: .; j_gene: TRBJ1-1; abundance: few; CDR3aa: CASSRVANTEAFF; CDR3nt: TGCGCCAGCAGCCGAGTGGCGAACACTGAAGCTTTCTTT
v_gene: TRBV19; d_gene: .; j_gene: TRBJ1-2; abundance: .; CDR3aa: CASSILGGDGYTF; CDR3nt: TGTGCCAGTAGTATACTTGGAGGCGATGGCTACACCTTC
v_gene: TRBV28; d_gene: TRBD2; j_gene: TRBJ2-4; abundance: .; CDR3aa: CASSGRGGAQNIQYF; CDR3nt: TGTGCCAGCAGTGGCCGGGGGGGGGCCCAAAACATTCAGTACTTC
v_gene: TRBV4-1; d_gene: TRBD2; j_gene: TRBJ2-1; abundance: .; CDR3aa: CASSQETRGGQFF; CDR3nt: TGCGCCAGCAGCCAAGAAACCCGGGGGGGGCAGTTCTTC
v_gene: TRBV6-1; d_gene: TRBD1; j_gene: TRBJ1-1; abundance: .; CDR3aa: CATHRDRGRLAEAFF; CDR3nt: TGTGCCACCCACCGGGACAGGGGGCGCCTGGCTGAAGCTTTCTTT
v_gene: TRBV2; d_gene: TRBD2; j_gene: TRBJ2-5; abundance: .; CDR3aa: CASRKGPGGETQYF; CDR3nt: TGTGCCAGCAGGAAGGGTCCCGGGGGGGAGACCCAGTACTTC
v_gene: TRBV27; d_gene: .; j_gene: TRBJ2-6; abundance: .; CDR3aa: CASSQRHGGANVLTF; CDR3nt: TGTGCCAGCAGTCAACGACACGGAGGGGCCAACGTCCTGACTTTC
v_gene: TRBV6-5; d_gene: .; j_gene: TRBJ1-1; abundance: .; CDR3aa: CASSYARMNTEAFF; CDR3nt: TGTGCCAGCAGTTACGCCCGGATGAACACTGAAGCTTTCTTT
v_gene: TRBV18; d_gene: .; j_gene: TRBJ2-7; abundance: .; CDR3aa: CASSPGTSPYEQYF; CDR3nt: TGTGCCAGCTCACCCGGGACTTCGCCCTACGAGCAGTACTTC
v_gene: TRBV5-6; d_gene: .; j_gene: TRBJ2-2; abundance: .; CDR3aa: CASSSWGTSNTGELFF; CDR3nt: TGTGCCAGCAGCTCGTGGGGGACCTCGAACACCGGGGAGCTGTTTTTT
v_gene: TRBV6-5; d_gene: TRBD1; j_gene: TRBJ1-2; abundance: .; CDR3aa: CASSYAGGSRGYTF; CDR3nt: TGTGCCAGCAGTTACGCAGGGGGGAGCCGTGGCTACACCTTC
v_gene: TRBV30; d_gene: .; j_gene: TRBJ2-7; abundance: .; CDR3aa: CAWRTGTTHEQYF; CDR3nt: TGTGCCTGGAGGACCGGGACCACCCACGAGCAGTACTTC
v_gene: TRBV5-1; d_gene: .; j_gene: TRBJ1-2; abundance: .; CDR3aa: CASSLTRGVGYTF; CDR3nt: TGCGCCAGCAGCTTGACGAGGGGAGTAGGCTACACCTTC
v_gene: TRBV5-1; d_gene: .; j_gene: TRBJ2-7; abundance: .; CDR3aa: CASSLQGSPYEQYF; CDR3nt: TGCGCCAGCAGCTTACAGGGTTCCCCCTACGAGCAGTACTTC
v_gene: TRBV28; d_gene: .; j_gene: TRBJ1-2; abundance: .; CDR3aa: CASSSPGYGYTF; CDR3nt: TGTGCCAGCAGTAGCCCGGGCTATGGCTACACCTTC
v_gene: TRBV30; d_gene: TRBD1; j_gene: TRBJ1-2; abundance: .; CDR3aa: CAWRVQGGNYGYTF; CDR3nt: TGTGCCTGGAGGGTTCAGGGGGGAAACTATGGCTACACCTTC
v_gene: TRBV5-1; d_gene: TRBD2; j_gene: TRBJ2-7; abundance: .; CDR3aa: CASSLSGSRTSGSYEQYF; CDR3nt: TGCGCCAGCAGCTTGAGCGGTAGCCGGACTAGCGGGAGCTACGAGCAGTACTTC
v_gene: TRBV18; d_gene: .; j_gene: TRBJ2-5; abundance: .; CDR3aa: CASSPVMGEQRGTQYF; CDR3nt: TGTGCCAGCTCACCCGTAATGGGCGAACAACGGGGGACCCAGTACTTC
v_gene: TRBV25-1; d_gene: .; j_gene: TRBJ2-1; abundance: .; CDR3aa: CASSEGWEQFF; CDR3nt: TGTGCCAGCAGTGAAGGATGGGAGCAGTTCTTC
v_gene: TRBV6-1; d_gene: TRBD1; j_gene: TRBJ1-1; abundance: .; CDR3aa: CASFSGGWTEAFF; CDR3nt: TGTGCCTCCTTTTCAGGGGGTTGGACTGAAGCTTTCTTT
v_gene: TRBV30; d_gene: .; j_gene: TRBJ2-2; abundance: .; CDR3aa: CAWTRTDTGELFF; CDR3nt: TGTGCCTGGACTAGGACAGACACCGGGGAGCTGTTTTTT
v_gene: TRBV4-1; d_gene: .; j_gene: TRBJ1-3; abundance: few; CDR3aa: CASSQGDGYSGNTIYF; CDR3nt: TGCGCCAGCAGCCAAGGGGACGGATACTCTGGAAACACCATATATTTT
v_gene: TRBV11-3; d_gene: .; j_gene: TRBJ2-3; abundance: .; CDR3aa: CASSPGSRTSRTDTQYF; CDR3nt: TGTGCCAGCAGCCCGGGGTCTCGGACAAGTCGCACAGATACGCAGTATTTT
v_gene: TRBV5-1; d_gene: TRBD1; j_gene: TRBJ1-2; abundance: .; CDR3aa: CASSSGQGLGYTF; CDR3nt: TGCGCCAGCAGCTCCGGACAGGGGTTGGGCTACACCTTC
v_gene: TRBV27; d_gene: .; j_gene: TRBJ2-7; abundance: .; CDR3aa: CATTGPTYEQYF; CDR3nt: TGTGCCACCACAGGTCCCACCTACGAGCAATACTTC
v_gene: TRBV10-1; d_gene: TRBD1; j_gene: TRBJ1-2; abundance: .; CDR3aa: CASSAMGQGGGYTF; CDR3nt: TGCGCCAGCAGTGCGATGGGACAGGGAGGTGGCTACACCTTC
v_gene: TRBV2; d_gene: .; j_gene: TRBJ2-1; abundance: few; CDR3aa: CASIRESSYNEQFF; CDR3nt: TGTGCCAGCATCCGAGAGAGCTCCTACAATGAGCAGTTCTTC
v_gene: TRBV2; d_gene: .; j_gene: TRBJ2-5; abundance: .; CDR3aa: CASSVGSRQETQYF; CDR3nt: TGTGCCAGCAGTGTCGGGAGTCGCCAAGAGACCCAGTACTTC
v_gene: TRBV2; d_gene: TRBD1; j_gene: TRBJ2-7; abundance: .; CDR3aa: CASTRGQGAYEQYF; CDR3nt: TGTGCCAGCACTAGGGGACAGGGGGCTTACGAGCAGTACTTC
v_gene: TRBV9; d_gene: .; j_gene: TRBJ2-5; abundance: .; CDR3aa: CASSVGGRVGETQYF; CDR3nt: TGTGCCAGCAGCGTAGGTGGCAGGGTAGGCGAGACCCAGTACTTC
v_gene: TRBV4-3; d_gene: .; j_gene: TRBJ2-3; abundance: .; CDR3aa: CASSHKPTDTQYF; CDR3nt: TGCGCCAGCAGCCACAAGCCGACAGATACGCAGTATTTT
v_gene: TRBV2; d_gene: .; j_gene: TRBJ2-3; abundance: .; CDR3aa: CASSPWGPHTDTQYF; CDR3nt: TGTGCCAGCAGCCCATGGGGCCCCCACACAGATACGCAGTATTTT
v_gene: TRBV10-3; d_gene: TRBD1; j_gene: TRBJ2-7; abundance: .; CDR3aa: CAISSGTGKYEQYF; CDR3nt: TGTGCCATCAGTTCCGGGACAGGGAAATACGAGCAGTACTTC
v_gene: TRBV7-2; d_gene: TRBD1; j_gene: TRBJ2-5; abundance: .; CDR3aa: CASSLFEEQGLQETQYF; CDR3nt: TGTGCCAGCAGCTTATTCGAAGAACAGGGGCTCCAAGAGACCCAGTACTTC
v_gene: TRBV6-1; d_gene: .; j_gene: TRBJ2-5; abundance: .; CDR3aa: CASWRVGRYQETQYF; CDR3nt: TGTGCCAGCTGGCGAGTGGGCCGGTACCAAGAGACCCAGTACTTC
v_gene: TRBV7-2; d_gene: .; j_gene: TRBJ2-3; abundance: .; CDR3aa: CASSLFVTGETTDTQYF; CDR3nt: TGTGCCAGCAGCTTATTCGTCACCGGGGAAACCACAGATACGCAGTATTTT
v_gene: TRBV7-2; d_gene: .; j_gene: TRBJ2-7; abundance: .; CDR3aa: CASSSSGWGDYEQYF; CDR3nt: TGTGCCAGCAGCTCGTCGGGTTGGGGGGATTACGAGCAGTACTTC
v_gene: TRBV5-6; d_gene: .; j_gene: TRBJ2-7; abundance: .; CDR3aa: CASSHGTHEQYF; CDR3nt: TGTGCCAGCAGCCACGGGACTCACGAGCAGTACTTC
v_gene: TRBV18; d_gene: TRBD1; j_gene: TRBJ1-1; abundance: .; CDR3aa: CASSPTGVLNTEAFF; CDR3nt: TGTGCCAGCTCACCTACAGGGGTCTTGAACACTGAAGCTTTCTTT
v_gene: TRBV11-3; d_gene: TRBD2; j_gene: TRBJ2-7; abundance: .; CDR3aa: CASSPGLASTYEQYF; CDR3nt: TGTGCCAGCAGCCCGGGACTAGCGAGCACCTACGAGCAGTACTTC
v_gene: TRBV30; d_gene: TRBD1; j_gene: TRBJ1-1; abundance: .; CDR3aa: CAWSKPGQGNTEAFF; CDR3nt: TGTGCCTGGAGTAAGCCAGGACAGGGAAACACTGAAGCTTTCTTT